This passage covers 25 T cell receptor beta chains from one sample sequenced in a study of T-cell memory formation after mild COVID-19. TCRdb reprocessed the 5' RACE reads via MiXCR and lists one record per CDR3 protein. The sample lists some 340,000 distinct CDR3 sequences, over 10% occurring once. Sequencing was done on a sample of PBMCs or a T cell subset sorted from them (not recorded which). These receptors were collected from a man between 18 and 29 years old who had mild COVID-19 (a few samples of this study predate the infection). Cell type and time point are not known.

The chain employs TRBV3-1 and TRBJ2-5; D is possibly TRBD1 (5 bases). The CDR3 runs 15 residues. V lost 4 bases and J 0 bases, leaving 12 bases between the germline ends. The germline CDR1 and CDR2 sequences are LGHDT and YNNKEL (reference sequence). The CDR3 region is CASSPGQGHQETQYF. CDR3 DNA sequence: TGTGCCAGCAGCCCAGGACAAGGGCACCAAGAGACCCAGTACTTC.

Points on this clonotype: One end of the junction does not line up with germline, which may come from a read error. The rearrangement uses TRBV12-3 or TRBV12-4 and TRBJ1-1, with a weak D call TRBD1 (5 bases). The CDR3 is made up of 15 amino acids. For the CDR3, the DNA is TGTGCAAGCAGTCCCCACTGGGGGTTAGGGACTGAAGCTTTCTTT. Its protein is CASSPHWGLGTEAFF.

This clonotype was detected only a few times. This chain links TRBV12-3 or TRBV12-4 with TRBJ2-7; D remains ambiguous. This CDR3 region has 13 residues. V was pared by 5 bases and J by 5 bases, with 13 bases between. CDR3 in amino acids: CASSPAGSHEQYV. DNA of the CDR3: TGTGCCAGCAGTCCAGCCGGGTCTCACGAGCAGTACGTC.

This clonotype was seen ten or more times. This sequence joins TRBV3-1 and TRBJ2-2, with 9 bases matching TRBD1. Germline CDR1 is LGHDT and CDR2 is YNNKEL (reference sequence). The V gene end was trimmed by 7 bases and the J gene end by 7 bases; junction bases not matched to a gene: 13. The length of the CDR3 is 16 residues. For the CDR3, the DNA is TGTGCCAGCATATCGTCCGGGACAGGGAAGGTCGGGGAGCTGTTTTTT. Amino acid sequence: CASISSGTGKVGELFF.

The gene calls are TRBV2 and TRBJ2-3; 13 bases map to TRBD2. The CDR3 length is 15 residues. CDR1 is SNHLY, CDR2 FYNNEI, per germline. V lost 4 bases and J lost 5; bases outside the gene matches: 3. CDR3 residues: CASSVRLAGGDTQYF. The CDR3 DNA is TGTGCCAGCAGTGTCCGACTAGCGGGGGGAGATACGCAGTATTTT. The full variable domain, its missing parts supplied by reference TRBV2 and TRBJ2-3, is EPEVTQTPSHQVTQMGQEVILRCVPISNHLYFYWYRQILGQKVEFLVSFYNNEISEKSEIFDDQFSVERPDGSNFTLKIRSTKLEDSAMYFCASSVRLAGGDTQYFGPGTRLTVL.

This clonotype showed up just a few times. This chain connects TRBV7-2 to TRBJ2-3; 10 positions match TRBD2. Per germline, CDR1 SGHTA and CDR2 FQGNSA. With 7 bases clipped from V and 5 bases from J, the junction kept 6 bases outside the gene matches. The CDR3 consists of 14 residues. For the CDR3, the DNA is TGTGCCAGCACCCAGCGGGGGGGACTAGATACGCAGTATTTT. It encodes CASTQRGGLDTQYF.

The V and J genes are TRBV9 and TRBJ2-7; 9 positions match TRBD1. V gave up 7 bases and J gave up 1 base; unmatched junction bases: 6. The germline V gene has CDR1 SGDLS and CDR2 YYNGEE. The CDR3 has 14 residues. In DNA form, the CDR3 reads TGTGCCAGCTCTACCGGGACAGGGTCCTACGAGCAGTACTTC. Protein product: CASSTGTGSYEQYF. The complete variable domain, with remaining parts taken from reference TRBV9 and TRBJ2-7, reads DSGVTQTPKHLITATGQRVTLRCSPRSGDLSVYWYQQSLDQGLQFLIQYYNGEERAKGNILERFSAQQFPDLHSELNLSSLELGDSALYFCASSTGTGSYEQYFGPGTRLTVT.

In its sample, this clonotype was seen a few times. The rearrangement uses TRBV15 and TRBJ2-7, with D unclear. Trimming left V 0 bases short and J 7 bases short, with 10 bases between. Germline CDR1 LNHNV, CDR2 YYDKDF (reference sequence). CDR3 length: 13 residues. The CDR3 DNA sequence: TGTGCCACCAGCAGAGAGCACAGCCGTGAGCAGTACTTC. It specifies CATSREHSREQYF.

Many counts were recorded for this clonotype. The gene calls are TRBV7-2 and TRBJ2-4, with 9 bases that match TRBD1. The germline CDR1 and CDR2 sequences are SGHTA and FQGNSA. The J segment lost 6 bases and the V segment lost 5 bases, leaving 8 bases of the junction unmatched. The CDR3 extends over 15 amino acids. CDR3 sequence (DNA): TGTGCCAGCAGCAACCCGACAGGGGGATTAAACATTCAGTACTTC. Amino acids: CASSNPTGGLNIQYF.

The chain is built from TRBV27 and TRBJ2-7; possible D gene TRBD1, 6 bases. Germline V gene lookup returns CDR1 MNHEY and CDR2 SMNVEV (reference sequence). The length of the CDR3 is 15 residues. Trimming took 4 bases from V and 2 from J, leaving 15 bases between them. The CDR3 bases are TGTGCCAGCAGTTACCAGGGACAATTAGCCTACGAGCAGTACTTC. It specifies CASSYQGQLAYEQYF.

Many counts were recorded for this clonotype. The chain links TRBV29-1 to TRBJ2-1; D is undetermined. Trimming removed 4 bases at V and 5 bases at J, with 3 bases between. Germline CDR1 is SQVTM and CDR2 is ANQGSEA. There are 10 residues in the CDR3. The CDR3 nucleotides are TGCAGCGTTGCGGACAATGAGCAGTTCTTC. Protein: CSVADNEQFF.

This rearrangement joins TRBV7-8 to TRBJ1-5; D may be TRBD1 (5 bases). The V gene's germline CDR1 is SGHVS and CDR2 FQNEAQ. The CDR3 extends over 14 amino acids. V lost 3 bases and J lost 6, with 12 bases in between. In DNA form, the CDR3 reads TGTGCCAGCAGCTTCGGCAGGGATGGTCAGCCCCAGCATTTT. Its protein product is CASSFGRDGQPQHF. The complete variable domain, with remaining parts taken from reference TRBV7-8 and TRBJ1-5, reads GAGVSQSPRYKVAKRGQDVALRCDPISGHVSLFWYQQALGQGPEFLTYFQNEAQLDKSGLPSDRFFAERPEGSVSTLKIQRTQQEDSAVYLCASSFGRDGQPQHFGDGTRLSIL.

This clonotype was seen only a few times. The rearrangement uses TRBV5-1 and TRBJ1-2, with 7 positions matching TRBD1. This CDR3 comprises 15 residues. Unmatched junction bases numbered 7, after V lost 5 bases and J lost 0 bases. The germline CDR1 and CDR2 sequences are SGHRS and YFSETQ. DNA for the CDR3: TGCGCCAGCAGGGAGAGACAGGGAGCTAACTATGGCTACACCTTC. Its translation: CASRERQGANYGYTF.

V and J are TRBV6-6 and TRBJ2-3; D not certain. Germline V lookup: CDR1 MNHNY, CDR2 SVGAGI (reference sequence). V dropped 5 bases and J dropped 2 bases, with 11 bases sitting between them. CDR3 size: 14 residues. The CDR3 is CASSRMTNTDTQYF. The CDR3 DNA sequence: TGTGCCAGCAGTCGAATGACCAACACAGATACGCAGTATTTT.

This clonotype was counted only a few times. This chain uses TRBV5-6 with TRBJ1-5; D unresolved. The CDR3 runs 15 residues. Germline lookup yields CDR1 SGHDT and CDR2 YYEEEE. V dropped 0 bases and J dropped 4 bases, with 11 bases sitting between them. Here the CDR3 reads CASSLVDGGNQPQHF. The CDR3 DNA reads as TGTGCCAGCAGCTTGGTAGATGGTGGGAATCAGCCCCAGCATTTT.

This clonotype has only a few counts. The gene calls are TRBV18 and TRBJ2-5; 8 nucleotides line up with TRBD1. Losses at the gene ends were 3 bases for V and 4 bases for J; bases not matched to a gene: 1. Germline V gene sequence: CDR1 KGHSH, CDR2 LQKENI. The CDR3 is 13 residues long. The chain's CDR3 is CASSPGQGETQYF. CDR3 bases: TGTGCCAGCTCACCCGGACAGGGAGAGACCCAGTACTTC.

The V call is TRBV28, the J call TRBJ2-2, with 12 bases aligning to TRBD1. The CDR3 has 15 amino acids. Trimming cost V 6 bases and J 6 bases; bases outside gene matches: 5. Germline V gene lookup returns CDR1 MDHEN and CDR2 SYDVKM. CDR3 loop: CASRPGTGGSGELFF. DNA of the CDR3: TGTGCCAGCAGACCCGGGACAGGGGGCTCCGGGGAGCTGTTTTTT.

The rearrangement links TRBV4-3 to TRBJ1-5, with D hard to call. V lost 0 bases and J 6 bases, leaving 6 bases between the germline ends. The CDR3 contains 13 residues. Germline V gene lookup returns CDR1 LGHNA and CDR2 YSLEER. This CDR3 is CASSQDGVQPQHF. The DNA of the CDR3 is TGCGCCAGCAGCCAAGACGGGGTTCAGCCCCAGCATTTT.

The table lists this clonotype with a few counts. The chain has TRBV7-9 and TRBJ2-1; TRBD2 is a possible D gene (6 bases). Germline values: CDR1 SEHNR, CDR2 FQNEAQ (reference sequence). Trimming pared 7 bases from V and 4 bases from J, leaving 17 bases between. The CDR3 has 15 amino acids. Here the CDR3 reads CASTTGTSVYNEQFF. The CDR3 nucleotides read TGTGCCAGCACCACCGGGACTTCGGTTTACAATGAGCAGTTCTTC. Full variable domain (outside the CDR3, taken from reference TRBV7-9 and TRBJ2-1): DTGVSQNPRHKITKRGQNVTFRCDPISEHNRLYWYRQTLGQGPEFLTYFQNEAQLEKSRLLSDRFSAERPKGSFSTLEIQRTEQGDSAMYLCASTTGTSVYNEQFFGPGTRLTVL.

The chain recombines TRBV20-1 with TRBJ1-6; D is uncertain. There are 16 residues in the CDR3. V was shortened by 0 bases and J by 2 bases, with 11 bases between the two germline ends. Germline V gene data show CDR1 as DFQATT and CDR2 as SNEGSKA (reference sequence). As DNA, the CDR3 is TGCAGTGCTAGAGAGACTTCAAGGCCCTATAATTCACCCCTCCACTTT. Translated, it gives CSARETSRPYNSPLHF.

This clonotype came up a few times. The rearrangement joins TRBV6-2 or TRBV6-3 to TRBJ1-1; D is unresolved. Germline CDR1 reads MNHEY; CDR2 reads SVGEGT. The V end was cut by 6 bases, the J end by 5 bases, with 19 bases between. CDR3 length equals 15 residues. The CDR3 region is CASRLRGGSWTEAFF. The CDR3 region has the DNA TGTGCCAGCAGACTCCGGGGAGGGTCGTGGACTGAAGCTTTCTTT.

The chain carries TRBV7-3 and TRBJ2-5, with a possible D match to TRBD2 (5 bases). Germline CDR1 SGHTA, CDR2 FQGTGA. V gave up 2 bases and J gave up 0 bases, with 16 bases separating them. CDR3 length: 17 residues. CDR3 sequence: CASSLAGRGANQETQYF. The DNA of the CDR3 is TGTGCCAGCAGCTTAGCTGGCCGGGGTGCTAACCAAGAGACCCAGTACTTC.

The chain combines TRBV20-1 with TRBJ2-2; 12 bases agree with TRBD1. The ends lost 0 bases at V and 6 bases at J; junction bases unmatched: 8. Germline assignment: CDR1 DFQATT and CDR2 SNEGSKA (reference sequence). The length of the CDR3 is 17 residues. CDR3 sequence: CSARDVPGQGAAGELFF. The CDR3 DNA sequence: TGCAGTGCTAGAGATGTACCGGGACAGGGGGCAGCCGGGGAGCTGTTTTTT.

The rearrangement links TRBV10-3 to TRBJ2-7; 10 positions agree with TRBD1. The V segment lost 6 bases and the J segment 1 base; nucleotides outside the gene matches: 9. The CDR3 is 16 amino acids. CDR1 and CDR2 from the germline V gene are ENHRY and SYGVKD. In DNA form, the CDR3 reads TGTGCCATCAGGTTATCCGGGACAGGGGCGTCCTACGAGCAGTACTTC. This translates into CAIRLSGTGASYEQYF.

Comment on this clonotype: The junction departs from germline at one end; a sequencing error may be responsible. The chain carries TRBV6-5 and TRBJ2-2; D possibly uses TRBD1 or TRBD2 (5 bases each). Germline V gene sequence: CDR1 MNHEY, CDR2 SVGAGI. The CDR3 is 14 residues long. For the CDR3, the DNA is TGTGCCAGCAGTTACTCGGGGGTCACCGGGGAGCTGATTTTT. Its translation: CASSYSGVTGELIF.